The 8 T cell receptor beta chains reported below all come from one sample, sequenced in a study of beta chain features in type 1 diabetes. What was sequenced were expressed TCRB transcripts, since all of the isolated RNA had been reverse transcribed. TCRdb keeps only in-frame clones here, not all; method: immunoSEQ multiplex PCR. The table shows about 290,000 clones, with about 7.8% occurring only once. Sequencing was carried out using central memory CD4+ T cells from blood. The receptors derive from a woman aged 18-35 years in good health.

This clone was seen ten or more times. This chain links TRBV6-1 with TRBJ1-5; D not certain. The CDR3 extends over 16 amino acids. Germline V gene sequence: CDR1 MNHNS, CDR2 SASEGT. The V end was cut by 2 bases, the J end by 0 bases, with 11 bases between. The chain's CDR3 is CASSEMKSFSNQPQHF. The CDR3 bases are TGTGCCAGCAGTGAAATGAAGTCTTTTAGCAATCAGCCCCAGCATTTT.

The gene calls are TRBV7-9 and TRBJ2-5; TRBD1 is a possible D gene (6 bases). Germline-derived CDR1 and CDR2 are SEHNR and FQNEAQ (reference sequence). V lost 6 bases and J lost 5, with 16 bases in between. The CDR3 is 14 residues long. For the CDR3, the DNA is TGTGCCAGCAGGCCAGGGCAGGGGTCCGAGACCCAGTACTTC. Translating gives CASRPGQGSETQYF.

V gene TRBV15 combines with J gene TRBJ2-7, with D perhaps TRBD2 (6 bases). Germline V gene lookup returns CDR1 LNHNV and CDR2 YYDKDF (reference sequence). V lost 0 bases to trimming and J lost 2 bases, with 17 bases between them. This CDR3 is 17 amino acids long. The CDR3: CATSRDLDRDFTYEQYV. CDR3 DNA: TGTGCCACCAGCAGAGACTTGGACCGGGACTTTACCTACGAGCAGTACGTC.

The genes are TRBV15 and TRBJ2-4; the D call may be TRBD1 or TRBD2 (5 bases each). The CDR3 has 14 residues. V lost 0 bases to trimming and J lost 9 bases, with 12 bases between them. Germline V gene data show CDR1 as LNHNV and CDR2 as YYDKDF (reference sequence). The CDR3 DNA reads TGTGCCACCAGCAGAGAGGCCAGGGCGGGCATTCAGTACTTC. This translates into CATSREARAGIQYF.

This clone showed up just a few times. The CDR3 is CASSIGSRGGRFNEQFF. For the CDR3, the DNA is TGCGCCAGCAGCATAGGCTCGAGGGGCGGGAGATTCAATGAGCAGTTCTTC. V and J are TRBV5-1 and TRBJ2-1, with 7 bases lining up with TRBD2. Trimming cost V 4 bases and J 6 bases; bases outside gene matches: 16. Germline V gene sequence: CDR1 SGHRS, CDR2 YFSETQ. This CDR3 has 17 amino acids.

This clone was observed a few times. One end of the junction is discordant with germline, which a read error may explain. The chain is built from TRBV27 and TRBJ2-5; D not certain. The CDR3 has 12 residues. Per the germline V gene, CDR1 is MNHEY and CDR2 is SMNVEV (reference sequence). CDR3 region: CASSFSVQPLHF. The CDR3 bases are TGTGCCAGCAGTTTTTCTGTGCAGCCGCTCCACTTC.

This clone was recorded many times. The rearrangement joins TRBV5-4 to TRBJ2-2; D is perhaps TRBD2 (5 bases). Germline CDR1 and CDR2: SGHNT and YYREEE (reference sequence). V gave up 4 bases and J gave up 1 base, with 14 bases separating them. This CDR3 is 16 amino acids long. In nucleotides, the CDR3 is TGTGCCAGCAGCACGGGCGCCGGGATGAACACCGGGGAGCTGTTTTTT. Translated, it gives CASSTGAGMNTGELFF. Looking up the rest from reference TRBV5-4 and TRBJ2-2 gives the full variable domain: ETGVTQSPTHLIKTRGQQVTLRCSSQSGHNTVSWYQQALGQGPQFIFQYYREEENGRGNFPPRFSGLQFPNYSSELNVNALELDDSALYLCASSTGAGMNTGELFFGEGSRLTVL.

This clone was detected ten times or more. The chain employs TRBV7-2 and TRBJ1-5; 9 nucleotides align to TRBD1. The CDR3 spans 15 residues. V lost 7 bases, J lost 6 bases, and 10 bases stayed unmatched. Germline-derived CDR1 and CDR2 are SGHTA and FQGNSA. The DNA for the CDR3 is TGTGCCAGCACCCGGAGCGGGACAGGGCCTCAGCCCCAGCATTTT. Translated, it gives CASTRSGTGPQPQHF.